The present entry profiles one T cell receptor (beta chain) with its context. This clonotype has more than one count but fewer than ten. Its antigen remains undetermined. Base-call qualities are not available, and no considerably larger clone is one nucleotide away. Deletion took 5 bases off V and 5 bases off J, with a span of 10 bases between the germline ends. CDR1 and CDR2 are read off the germline V gene as KGHSH and LQKENI. Taken from cysteine to phenylalanine, the CDR3 has 12 residues. The CDR3 DNA has 36 bases and is translated from base 1. This specimen belongs to a study of T-cell reconstitution after alpha-beta-depleted transplantation in children (dated by TCRdb to 2016 to 2017). As for the study more broadly: Using TCR repertoire profiling, the study followed T-cell immune reconstitution in a quantitative way in children after TCRalphabeta/CD19-depleted allogeneic hematopoietic cell transplantation.

Receptor libraries were prepared by PCR. The data were produced on an Illumina HiSeq 2500. TCR library preparation used molecular barcoding, with unique molecular identifiers applied to normalize quantification of the TCRbeta repertoire. TCRdb reran the public reads through fastp at Q25 and MiXCR, keeping productive beta chains. Rows with one shared CDR3 protein collapse into an entry with the most common genes and DNA. This sample lists more than 85,000 distinct CDR3 sequences; 10% were detected once. Around 8.2% of the sample lies in the top ten. The source was PBMCs from the stem cell graft donor, collected from the stem cell graft. The TCR was taken from a human donor who donated a stem cell graft to a child with acute lymphoblastic leukemia. The V and J genes are TRBV18 and TRBJ2-7; a tentative D match to TRBD1 spans 6 bases. CDR3 reads: CASSLQGHEQYF. In nucleotide form, the sequence is TGTGCCAGCTCATTACAGGGCCACGAGCAGTACTTC.